This TCR beta chain derives from a study of CXCR3-negative and CXCR3-positive naive CD8 T cells. The study's findings and limits: CXCR3-negative naive cells had less hydrophobic TRB CDR3s than did CXCR3-positive naive cells. Partially decreased CXCR3 expression was recorded after cryopreservation, and fresh PBMCs were used in most assays.

Germline CDR1 reads DFQATT; CDR2 reads SNEGSKA (reference sequence). CDR3 size: 13 residues. CD45RO-CCR7+CD27+CD95- defined naive CD8+ T cells. As to this clonotype: The target antigen is unknown.

The authors made the TRB cDNA libraries by 5' RACE using UMI labels. TCRdb re-called the 5' RACE reads; every CDR3 protein appears as one record, without DNA. Its table lists over 50,000 distinct CDR3 sequences. The TCR was taken from a human donor in good health. Some clones in this sample may be carry-over from other donors' samples. Sequenced: naive CXCR3+ CD8+ T cells from blood. Subset meaning: CD45RO-CCR7+CD27+CD95- naive CD8+ T cells expressing CXCR3 (TNR3+). The gene calls are TRBV20-1 and TRBJ1-2; checking the TCRdb D call of TRBD1 is not possible without DNA. This CDR3 is CSARSGAGYGYTF.